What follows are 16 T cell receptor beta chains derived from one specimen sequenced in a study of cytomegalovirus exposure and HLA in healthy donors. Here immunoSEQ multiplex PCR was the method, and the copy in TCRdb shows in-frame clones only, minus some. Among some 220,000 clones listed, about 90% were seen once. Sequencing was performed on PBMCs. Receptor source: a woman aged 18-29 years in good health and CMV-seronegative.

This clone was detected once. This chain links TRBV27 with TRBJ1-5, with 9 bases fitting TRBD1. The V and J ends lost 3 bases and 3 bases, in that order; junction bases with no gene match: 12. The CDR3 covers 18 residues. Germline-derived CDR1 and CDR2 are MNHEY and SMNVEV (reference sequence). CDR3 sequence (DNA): TGTGCCAGCAGTTTTCGCGCACAGGGGGCTAAGATCAATCAGCCCCAGCATTTT. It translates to CASSFRAQGAKINQPQHF.

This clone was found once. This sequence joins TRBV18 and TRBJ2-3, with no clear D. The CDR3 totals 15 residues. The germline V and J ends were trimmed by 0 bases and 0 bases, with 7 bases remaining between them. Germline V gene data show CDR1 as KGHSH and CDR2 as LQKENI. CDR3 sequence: CASSPPTSSTDTQYF. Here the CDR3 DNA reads TGTGCCAGCTCACCACCGACTTCTAGCACAGATACGCAGTATTTT.

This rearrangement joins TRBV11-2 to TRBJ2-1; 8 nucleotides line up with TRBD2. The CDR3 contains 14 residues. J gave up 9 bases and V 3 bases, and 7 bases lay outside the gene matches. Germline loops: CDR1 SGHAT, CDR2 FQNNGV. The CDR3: CASSFLTSVVEQFF. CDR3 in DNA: TGTGCCAGCAGCTTCTTGACTAGCGTGGTTGAGCAGTTCTTC.

CDR3 in DNA: TGTGCCAGCAGTACCACACACATGAACACTGAAGCTTTCTTT. As protein: CASSTTHMNTEAFF. V usage is TRBV2 and J usage is TRBJ1-1; no firm D call. Germline-derived CDR1 and CDR2 are SNHLY and FYNNEI. The germline V and J ends were trimmed by 5 bases and 0 bases, with 10 bases remaining between them. The CDR3 sequence is 14 residues long.

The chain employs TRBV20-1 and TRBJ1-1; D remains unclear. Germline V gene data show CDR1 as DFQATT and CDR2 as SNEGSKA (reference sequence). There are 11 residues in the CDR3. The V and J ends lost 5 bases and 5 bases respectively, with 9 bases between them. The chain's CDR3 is CSAFRETEAFF. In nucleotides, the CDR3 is TGCAGTGCTTTTAGGGAGACTGAAGCTTTCTTT.

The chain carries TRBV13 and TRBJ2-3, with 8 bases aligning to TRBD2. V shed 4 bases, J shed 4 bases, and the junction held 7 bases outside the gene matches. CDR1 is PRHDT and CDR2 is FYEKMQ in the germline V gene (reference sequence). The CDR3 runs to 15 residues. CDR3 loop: CASSSSGSGSDTQYF. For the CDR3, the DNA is TGTGCCAGCAGCTCCAGCGGGAGTGGGTCAGATACGCAGTATTTT.

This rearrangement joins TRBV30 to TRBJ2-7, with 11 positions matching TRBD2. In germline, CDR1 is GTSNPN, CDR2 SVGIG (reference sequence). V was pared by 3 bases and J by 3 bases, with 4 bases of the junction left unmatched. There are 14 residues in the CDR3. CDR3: CAWRLAGVGYEQYF. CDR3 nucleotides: TGTGCCTGGAGACTAGCGGGAGTTGGCTACGAGCAGTACTTC.

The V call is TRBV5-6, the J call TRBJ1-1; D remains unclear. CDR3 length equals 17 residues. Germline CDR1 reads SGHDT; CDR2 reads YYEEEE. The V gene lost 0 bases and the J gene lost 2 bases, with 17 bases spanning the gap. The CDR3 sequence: CASSLGEIRHSNTEAFF. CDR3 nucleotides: TGTGCCAGCAGCTTGGGCGAAATTAGACACTCCAACACTGAAGCTTTCTTT.

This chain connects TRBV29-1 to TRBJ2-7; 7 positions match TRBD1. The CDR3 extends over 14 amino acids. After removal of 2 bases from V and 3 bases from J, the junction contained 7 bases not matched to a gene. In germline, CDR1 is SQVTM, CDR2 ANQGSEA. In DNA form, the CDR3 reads TGCAGCGTTGAACGGGACAGCCAAAGCTACGAGCAGTACTTC. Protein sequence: CSVERDSQSYEQYF.

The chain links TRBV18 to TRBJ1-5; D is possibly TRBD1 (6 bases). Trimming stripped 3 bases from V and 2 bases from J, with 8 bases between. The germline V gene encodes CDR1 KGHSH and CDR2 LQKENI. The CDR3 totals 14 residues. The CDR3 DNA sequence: TGTGCCAGCTCACCCAGGGGTGGCAATCAGCCCCAGCATTTT. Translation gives CASSPRGGNQPQHF.

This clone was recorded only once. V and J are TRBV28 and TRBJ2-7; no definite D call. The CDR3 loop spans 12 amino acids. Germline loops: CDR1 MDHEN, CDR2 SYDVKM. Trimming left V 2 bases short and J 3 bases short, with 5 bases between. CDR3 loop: CASSLEVYEQYF. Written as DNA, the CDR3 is TGTGCCAGCAGTTTAGAGGTCTACGAGCAGTACTTC.

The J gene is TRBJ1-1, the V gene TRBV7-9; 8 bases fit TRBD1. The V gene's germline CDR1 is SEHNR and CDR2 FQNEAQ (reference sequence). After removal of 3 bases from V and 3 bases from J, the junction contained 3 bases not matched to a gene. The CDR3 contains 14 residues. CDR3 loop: CASSFLTGDTEAFF. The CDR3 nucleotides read TGTGCCAGCAGCTTCCTGACAGGGGACACTGAAGCTTTCTTT. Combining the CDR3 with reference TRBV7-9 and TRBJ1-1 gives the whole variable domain DTGVSQNPRHKITKRGQNVTFRCDPISEHNRLYWYRQTLGQGPEFLTYFQNEAQLEKSRLLSDRFSAERPKGSFSTLEIQRTEQGDSAMYLCASSFLTGDTEAFFGQGTRLTVV.

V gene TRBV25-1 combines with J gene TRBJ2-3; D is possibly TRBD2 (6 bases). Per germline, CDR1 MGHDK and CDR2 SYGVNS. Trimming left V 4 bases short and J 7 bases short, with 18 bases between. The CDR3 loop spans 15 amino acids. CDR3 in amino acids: CASSGGVDSGNTQYF. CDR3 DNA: TGTGCCAGCAGTGGGGGGGTCGACTCTGGAAATACGCAGTATTTT.

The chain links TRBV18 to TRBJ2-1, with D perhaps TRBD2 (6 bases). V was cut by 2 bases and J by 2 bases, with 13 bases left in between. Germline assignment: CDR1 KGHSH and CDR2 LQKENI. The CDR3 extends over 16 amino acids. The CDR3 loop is CASSPFLAETYNEQFF. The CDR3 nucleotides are TGTGCCAGCTCACCATTTTTAGCGGAAACCTACAATGAGCAGTTCTTC. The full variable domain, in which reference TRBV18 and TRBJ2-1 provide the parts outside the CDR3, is NAGVMQNPRHLVRRRGQEARLRCSPMKGHSHVYWYRQLPEEGLKFMVYLQKENIIDESGMPKERFSAEFPKEGPSILRIQQVVRGDSAAYFCASSPFLAETYNEQFFGPGTRLTVL.

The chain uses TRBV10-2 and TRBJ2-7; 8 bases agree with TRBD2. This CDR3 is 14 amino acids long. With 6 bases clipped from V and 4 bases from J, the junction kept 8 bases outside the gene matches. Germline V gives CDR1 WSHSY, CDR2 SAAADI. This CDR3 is CASSVAGTRYEQYF. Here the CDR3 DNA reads TGCGCCAGCAGCGTAGCGGGAACACGATACGAGCAGTACTTC.

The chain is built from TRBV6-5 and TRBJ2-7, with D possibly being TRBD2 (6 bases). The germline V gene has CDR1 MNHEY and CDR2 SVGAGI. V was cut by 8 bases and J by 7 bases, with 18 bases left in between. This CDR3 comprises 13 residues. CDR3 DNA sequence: TGTGCCAGCTCGGATCCGGGGGAGACGGAGCAGTACTTC. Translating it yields CASSDPGETEQYF.